This TCR beta chain was sequenced during a study of cytomegalovirus exposure and HLA in healthy donors. General study results and limits: The authors listed 150 or so TCR beta chains as cytomegalovirus-associated. The study found most TCR sequences rare, yet found some public TCRs in many donors. It was confirmed in vitro that a few of the CMV-associated chains were specific for CMV antigens.

As for this clone: What it binds is unknown.

The donors were in the approximately 120-subject validation cohort, distinct from the 666-subject first cohort. V was trimmed by 8 bases and J by 7 bases, leaving 17 bases between them. CDR3 length: 13 residues. CDR1 and CDR2 (germline): MNHEY, SVGAGI. Libraries were prepared by immunoSEQ multiplex PCR; TCRdb keeps only in-frame clonotypes and omits some of them. The sample lists about 140,000 clones, around 87% occurring once. The sequencing sample was made of PBMCs. This chain connects TRBV6-5 to TRBJ1-1; D unclear. The TCR was taken from a man aged 18 to 29 in good health and CMV-seropositive. This CDR3 reads CASRKASAFEAFF. The CDR3 DNA is TGTGCCAGCCGCAAAGCTTCCGCCTTTGAAGCTTTCTTT.